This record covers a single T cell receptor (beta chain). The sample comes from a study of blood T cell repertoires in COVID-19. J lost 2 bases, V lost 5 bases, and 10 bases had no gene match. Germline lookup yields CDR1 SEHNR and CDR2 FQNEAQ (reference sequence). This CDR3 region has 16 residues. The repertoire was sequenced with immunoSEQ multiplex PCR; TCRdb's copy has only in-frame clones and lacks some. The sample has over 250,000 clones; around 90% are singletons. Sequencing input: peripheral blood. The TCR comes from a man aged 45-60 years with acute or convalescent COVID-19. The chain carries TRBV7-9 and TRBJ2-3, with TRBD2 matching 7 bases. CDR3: CASSPAGGGLTDTQYF. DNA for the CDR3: TGTGCCAGCAGCCCGGCGGGCGGGGGACTCACAGATACGCAGTATTTT. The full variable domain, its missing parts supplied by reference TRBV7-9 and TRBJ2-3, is DTGVSQNPRHKITKRGQNVTFRCDPISEHNRLYWYRQTLGQGPEFLTYFQNEAQLEKSRLLSDRFSAERPKGSFSTLEIQRTEQGDSAMYLCASSPAGGGLTDTQYFGPGTRLTVL.